This T cell receptor beta chain was identified during a study of CD8+ T cells in alopecia areata. Notes on the study in general: Significant decreases in scalp clonality and expanded CD8+ clones followed tofacitinib treatment.

V lost 5 bases to trimming and J lost 6 bases; unmatched junction nucleotides: 9. CDR1 is GTSNPN and CDR2 is SVGIG in the germline V gene (reference sequence). This CDR3 comprises 14 residues. Treatment meaning: oral pan-JAK inhibitor, 5-10 mg twice daily. Investigators isolated RNA and reverse transcribed it into cDNA to act as the sequencing template. The data were produced by immunoSEQ multiplex PCR, yet TCRdb's version contains in-frame clones alone and is incomplete. The sample includes fewer than 250,000 clones, less than 50% seen only once; the top ten take 2.6%. Regarding this clone: As yet, its antigen is unknown.

The sequencing used CD4+ T cells sorted from blood, collected between weeks 36 and 40, from a patient treated with tofacitinib. The chain combines TRBV30 with TRBJ2-2; 7 positions agree with TRBD2. The TCR sequence derives from a human donor with alopecia areata. CDR3 sequence: CAWSRTSRAGELFF. In nucleotides, the CDR3 is TGTGCCTGGTCCAGGACTAGTCGAGCCGGGGAGCTGTTTTTT.